Below are 14 T cell receptor beta chains sequenced from a single sample in a study of identical twins. TCRdb analysed the 5' RACE reads with MiXCR anew, one entry per CDR3 protein. This sample yields around 1.7 million distinct CDR3 sequences, of which more than 30% are seen a single time; approximately 0.25% belongs to the top ten. Sequences were obtained from cord blood. These receptor sequences come from a newborn girl in good health.

This clonotype was seen many times. The chain combines TRBV27 with TRBJ2-1; 13 bases agree with TRBD2. Trimming cost V 6 bases and J 8 bases; bases outside gene matches: 4. CDR1 and CDR2 from the germline V gene are MNHEY and SMNVEV (reference sequence). This CDR3 is built from 14 residues. The CDR3 nucleotides are TGTGCCAGCAGCCTACTAGCGGGAGGGTATGAGCAGTTCTTC. It codes for CASSLLAGGYEQFF.

This clonotype was recorded a few times. The V call is TRBV20-1, the J call TRBJ2-1; D perhaps matches TRBD2 (6 bases). Between the trimmed V and J ends, which lost 6 bases and 4 bases, there was a span of 13 bases. Looked up from germline, CDR1 is DFQATT and CDR2 is SNEGSKA (reference sequence). The length of the CDR3 is 13 residues. The CDR3 nucleotides read TGCAGTGCGGGGGGTGGGGTTTACAATGAGCAGTTCTTC. This translates into CSAGGGVYNEQFF.

The chain employs TRBV20-1 and TRBJ2-1; D is undetermined. Germline CDR1 DFQATT, CDR2 SNEGSKA (reference sequence). The V and J ends lost 6 bases and 5 bases respectively, with 17 bases between them. This CDR3 region has 14 residues. The CDR3 nucleotides are TGCAGTGCAGAAAGCTCATGGTCGAACAATGAGCAGTTCTTC. It translates to CSAESSWSNNEQFF.

This clonotype was counted between two and nine times. The J gene is TRBJ2-1, the V gene TRBV24-1; D not resolved. Germline CDR1 KGHDR, CDR2 SFDVKD. The germline V and J ends were trimmed by 5 bases and 8 bases, with 12 bases remaining between them. This CDR3 comprises 13 residues. The CDR3 DNA sequence: TGTGCCACCAGTGCCGTCCCAAGGGATGAGCAGTTCTTC. Its protein is CATSAVPRDEQFF.

This clonotype showed up just a few times. The chain uses TRBV10-2 and TRBJ1-4; maybe TRBD1 (6 bases). The CDR3 has 14 amino acids. The germline V and J ends were trimmed by 7 bases and 7 bases, with 16 bases remaining between them. From germline, CDR1 is WSHSY and CDR2 SAAADI. CDR3 sequence: CASTYSGASEKLFF. CDR3 in DNA: TGCGCCAGCACTTACTCAGGGGCCTCTGAAAAACTGTTTTTT.

A few counts support this clonotype. The gene calls are TRBV29-1 and TRBJ1-6; D not certain. Germline assignment: CDR1 SQVTM and CDR2 ANQGSEA. V was cut by 5 bases and J by 5 bases, with 7 bases left in between. The CDR3 runs to 12 residues. CDR3 nucleotide sequence: TGCAGCGTTTCTGATAATAATTCACCCCTCCACTTT. It translates to CSVSDNNSPLHF.

This clonotype has just a few counts. The chain uses TRBV29-1 and TRBJ1-1; TRBD1 aligns across 7 bases. The CDR3 loop spans 13 amino acids. CDR1 and CDR2 (germline): SQVTM, ANQGSEA. The V segment lost 6 bases and the J segment 4 bases; nucleotides outside the gene matches: 8. The CDR3 spells CSVQTGRSTEAFF. The DNA of the CDR3 is TGCAGCGTACAGACAGGGAGGAGCACTGAAGCTTTCTTT.

The chain links TRBV5-1 to TRBJ2-5, with TRBD2 identical over 7 bases. CDR3 length: 15 amino acids. Trimming at V came to 2 bases and at J to 11 bases, leaving 15 bases not matched to a gene. Germline CDR1 reads SGHRS; CDR2 reads YFSETQ. CDR3 in DNA: TGCGCCAGCAGCTTACTAGCGACGGTCACCAATGAGCAGTACTTC. It codes for CASSLLATVTNEQYF.

As to this clonotype: Compared with germline, one end of the junction differs, possibly owing to a read error. CDR3: CSARAMSNTGELFF. CDR3 bases: TGCAGTGCCAGAGCGATGTCGAACACCGGGGAGCTGTTTTTT. The gene calls are TRBV20-1 and TRBJ2-2; D unresolved. This CDR3 spans 14 amino acids. The germline CDR1 and CDR2 sequences are DFQATT and SNEGSKA (reference sequence).

This clonotype was counted ten times or more. The chain carries TRBV12-3 or TRBV12-4 and TRBJ2-3; D gene ambiguous. This CDR3 is built from 12 residues. V lost 3 bases to trimming and J lost 14 bases, with 15 bases between them. CDR3: CASSFFGNYRYF. In DNA, the CDR3 is TGTGCCAGCAGTTTCTTCGGCAACTACAGGTATTTT.

This clonotype occurred many times. V and J are TRBV4-1 and TRBJ2-7; D possibly corresponds to TRBD1 (5 bases). Germline lookup yields CDR1 MGHRA and CDR2 YSYEKL. The germline V and J ends were trimmed by 0 bases and 1 base, with 10 bases remaining between them. The CDR3 covers 15 residues. The CDR3 bases are TGCGCCAGCAGCCAAGAGCACAGGTCTTCCTACGAGCAGTACTTC. Its translation: CASSQEHRSSYEQYF.

This clonotype turned up a few times. The chain recombines TRBV6-5 with TRBJ2-1; TRBD2 agrees at 7 bases. The CDR3 is 17 residues long. J gave up 5 bases and V 0 bases, and 10 bases lay outside the gene matches. Germline CDR1 and CDR2: MNHEY and SVGAGI. Here the CDR3 DNA reads TGTGCCAGCAGTTACTCGAGGACTAGTAGCGGCGACAATGAGCAGTTCTTC. Protein: CASSYSRTSSGDNEQFF.

Concerning this clonotype: This may be a read error, as it is one base from a much larger clone. This sequence joins TRBV29-1 and TRBJ2-7; D is ambiguous. Per the germline V gene, CDR1 is SQVTM and CDR2 is ANQGSEA. V was clipped by 4 bases and J by 7 bases, with 20 bases between them. This CDR3 comprises 14 residues. CDR3 nucleotide sequence: TGCAGCGTTGGACGTTTCCACCCCTACAATGAGCAGTACTTC. As protein: CSVGRFHPYNEQYF.

A few counts support this clonotype. The chain couples TRBV12-3 or TRBV12-4 to TRBJ2-7; the D gene could be TRBD1 or TRBD2 (5 bases each). The CDR3 runs to 13 residues. V lost 8 bases, J lost 0 bases, and 11 bases lay in between. DNA for the CDR3: TGTGCCAGCGCCGGGACGGACTCCTACGAGCAGTACTTC. Amino acid sequence: CASAGTDSYEQYF.